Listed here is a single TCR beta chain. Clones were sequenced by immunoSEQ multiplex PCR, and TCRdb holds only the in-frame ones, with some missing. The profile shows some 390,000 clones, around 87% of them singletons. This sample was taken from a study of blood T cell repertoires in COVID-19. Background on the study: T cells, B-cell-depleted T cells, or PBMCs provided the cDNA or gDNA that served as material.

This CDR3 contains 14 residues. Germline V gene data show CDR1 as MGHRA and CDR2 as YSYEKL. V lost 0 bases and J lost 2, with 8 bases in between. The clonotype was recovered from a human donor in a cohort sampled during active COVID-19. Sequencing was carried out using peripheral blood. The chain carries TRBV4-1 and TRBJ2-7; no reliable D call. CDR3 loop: CASSQDDSAYEQYF. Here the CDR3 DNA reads TGCGCCAGCAGCCAAGATGATTCAGCCTACGAGCAGTACTTC.